This T cell receptor (beta chain) was obtained from a study of early T cells in non-severe SARS-CoV-2 infection. This clonotype showed up many times. Antigen specificity is unknown. Study observations and caveats: Sequences matched to VDJdb favored anti-spike CD8 responses, while private and CD4 specificities were missed.

Each cDNA molecule carried a unique molecular identifier. TCRdb redid the calling of the 5' RACE reads with MiXCR, one entry per CDR3 protein. The table has about 34,000 distinct CDR3 sequences, around 6.8% seen once. The CDR3 has 12 residues. The germline CDR1 and CDR2 sequences are DFQATT and SNEGSKA (reference sequence). The V and J ends lost 5 bases and 6 bases respectively, with 10 bases between them. This material consisted of whole blood, taken at baseline. The gene calls are TRBV20-1 and TRBJ2-2; D unresolved. The receptor's source is an adult who was a healthcare worker with PCR-confirmed SARS-CoV-2 infection or an uninfected control (not recorded which). The CDR3 sequence: CSAGRASGELFF. CDR3 sequence (DNA): TGCAGTGCTGGACGGGCCTCCGGGGAGCTGTTTTTT.